This is a list of T cell receptor beta chains from one sample in a study of T cell responses to AZD1222 COVID-19 vaccine. Repertoires were generated with immunoSEQ multiplex PCR, while TCRdb's copy carries only in-frame clones and drops some. In the table there are about 97,000 clones, around 89% of which are singletons. Sequencing used peripheral blood, obtained on day 0 of AZD1222 vaccination. These receptors were taken from an adult in good health. Both conserved end residues are part of each CDR3. D genes are given only for firm matches. Size values are once, few and many counts, or a class for expanded clones, and some rows have none.

CAWAATGQPQHF	TGTGCCTGGGCGGCAACGGGTCAGCCCCAGCATTTT	TRBJ1-5	TRBV30	-	-
CASSTGTNRNTIYF	TGTGCCAGCAGCACAGGGACAAACAGAAACACCATATATTTT	TRBJ1-3	TRBV7-2	-	-
CAILSTSGGRNEQFF	TGTGCCATCCTTTCTACTAGCGGGGGAAGGAATGAGCAGTTCTTC	TRBJ2-1	TRBV13	-	TRBD2
CASSPGNTEAFF	TGTGCCAGTAGCCCAGGGAACACTGAAGCTTTCTTT	TRBJ1-1	TRBV19	-	-
CASSLEGSGQGYTEAFF	TGTGCCAGCAGCTTAGAAGGATCGGGACAGGGGTACACTGAAGCTTTCTTT	TRBJ1-1	TRBV7-6	-	TRBD1
CASTDLGQGNQPQHF	TGTGCCAGCACGGATCTGGGTCAGGGCAATCAGCCCCAGCATTTT	TRBJ1-5	TRBV28	-	-
CASRDRVSGNTIYF	TGTGCCAGCAGGGACAGGGTGTCTGGAAACACCATATATTTT	TRBJ1-3	TRBV7-8	-	TRBD1
CASSQGGPVTEAFF	TGCGCCAGCAGTCAAGGGGGGCCTGTTACTGAAGCTTTCTTT	TRBJ1-1	TRBV23-1	-	-
CATSPSPGANLRNEQFF	TGTGCCACCAGCCCCTCCCCGGGGGCCAACTTAAGGAATGAGCAGTTCTTC	TRBJ2-1	TRBV24-1	-	-
CASSLDGLNTEAFF	TGTGCCAGTAGTCTGGACGGTTTGAACACTGAAGCTTTCTTT	TRBJ1-1	TRBV19	few	-
CASSQRGQAGEQYF	TGTGCCAGCAGCCAAAGAGGACAAGCCGGCGAGCAGTACTTC	TRBJ2-7	TRBV4-2	-	-
CAWSGQGGSLHF	TGTGCCTGGAGCGGACAGGGAGGATCCCTCCACTTT	TRBJ1-6	TRBV30	-	TRBD1
CASSPPWGLRGQPQHF	TGTGCCAGCAGTCCGCCTTGGGGGTTGAGAGGACAGCCCCAGCATTTT	TRBJ1-5	TRBV28	-	-
CASSLLGRGPSTDTQYF	TGTGCCAGCAGCTTGCTAGGGCGGGGTCCTAGCACAGATACGCAGTATTTT	TRBJ2-3	TRBV19	-	-
CASSPSGTSGRGQETQYF	TGTGCCAGCAGCCCCTCCGGGACTAGCGGGAGAGGGCAAGAGACCCAGTACTTC	TRBJ2-5	TRBV4-2	once	TRBD2
CASSLANEGVYGYTF	TGCGCCAGCAGCTTGGCCAACGAAGGCGTCTATGGCTACACCTTC	TRBJ1-2	TRBV5-1	-	-
CAISEGTGSNQPQHF	TGTGCCATCAGTGAAGGGACAGGTAGCAATCAGCCCCAGCATTTT	TRBJ1-5	TRBV10-3	-	TRBD1
CASSLTHGYQSNTF	TGTGCCAGCAGCTTAACACACGGGTATCAGTCCAACACCTTC	TRBJ1-2	TRBV11-2	-	-
CASSLGLAGGRGTGELFF	TGTGCCAGCAGCTTAGGCCTAGCGGGGGGGCGCGGCACCGGGGAGCTGTTTTTT	TRBJ2-2	TRBV11-3	few	TRBD2
CASSIAALSSYEQYF	TGTGCCAGTAGTATAGCTGCCCTGAGCTCCTACGAGCAGTACTTC	TRBJ2-7	TRBV19	-	-
CASSVEAGGPYEQYF	TGTGCCAGCAGCGTAGAGGCAGGGGGCCCCTACGAGCAGTACTTC	TRBJ2-7	TRBV9	-	TRBD1
CASRKGLQETQYF	TGTGCCAGCAGAAAGGGCCTCCAAGAGACCCAGTACTTC	TRBJ2-5	TRBV27	-	-
CASSVAGLGNQPQHF	TGTGCCAGCAGCGTAGCAGGGTTGGGCAATCAGCCCCAGCATTTT	TRBJ1-5	TRBV9	medium-sized	-
CASSSGQGKVNTEAFF	TGTGCCAGCAGCTCCGGACAGGGGAAAGTGAACACTGAAGCTTTCTTT	TRBJ1-1	TRBV28	-	TRBD1
CASSLGTGGGYTF	TGCGCCAGCAGCCTGGGGACAGGGGGCGGCTACACCTTC	TRBJ1-2	TRBV5-1	once	TRBD1
CASSSPWSDYGYTF	TGTGCCAGCAGCTCCCCGTGGTCAGACTATGGCTACACCTTC	TRBJ1-2	TRBV7-9	-	-
CASSEARTNAEAFF	TGTGCCAGCAGTGAAGCCCGGACCAACGCTGAAGCTTTCTTT	TRBJ1-1	TRBV6-1	-	-
CASSSPSSTTNEKLFF	TGTGCCAGCAGTTCGCCTTCTTCAACAACTAATGAAAAACTGTTTTTT	TRBJ1-4	TRBV28	-	-
CASRAGKGNEQYF	TGTGCCAGCAGGGCAGGGAAGGGCAACGAGCAGTACTTC	TRBJ2-7	TRBV6-5	-	-
CASSLVTDSNQPQHF	TGTGCCAGCAGCTTAGTGACAGATAGCAATCAGCCCCAGCATTTT	TRBJ1-5	TRBV7-2	-	-
CASSRYRVRETQYF	TGTGCCAGCAGCAGATACAGGGTACGAGAGACCCAGTACTTC	TRBJ2-5	TRBV7-3	-	-
CASSPGLAGGNEQFF	TGTGCCAGCAGCCCGGGACTAGCGGGAGGGAATGAGCAGTTCTTC	TRBJ2-1	TRBV3-1/TRBV3-2	-	TRBD2
CATSRDQGQETQYF	TGTGCCACCAGCAGAGATCAGGGTCAGGAGACCCAGTACTTC	TRBJ2-5	TRBV15	-	-
CASSAGGMGTDTQYF	TGTGCCAGCAGCGCAGGGGGTATGGGCACAGATACGCAGTATTTT	TRBJ2-3	TRBV11-2	once	TRBD1
CAWSVMGQGEGQPQHF	TGTGCCTGGAGTGTAATGGGACAGGGGGAAGGACAGCCCCAGCATTTT	TRBJ1-5	TRBV30	-	TRBD1
CASSPDSLRGYTF	TGTGCCAGCTCACCCGACAGTCTCAGGGGCTACACCTTC	TRBJ1-2	TRBV18	-	-
CASSLSGWGFYEQYF	TGCGCCAGCAGCTTGTCAGGGTGGGGGTTCTACGAGCAGTACTTC	TRBJ2-7	TRBV5-1	-	-